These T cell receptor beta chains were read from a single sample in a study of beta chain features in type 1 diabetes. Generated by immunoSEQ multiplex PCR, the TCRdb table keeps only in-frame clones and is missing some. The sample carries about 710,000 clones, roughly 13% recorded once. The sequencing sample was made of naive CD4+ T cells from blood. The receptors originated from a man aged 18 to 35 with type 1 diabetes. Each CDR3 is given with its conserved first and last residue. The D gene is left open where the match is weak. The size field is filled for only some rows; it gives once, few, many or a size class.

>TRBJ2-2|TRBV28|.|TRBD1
CASSLGQGTGELFF
TGTGCCAGCAGTTTAGGACAGGGGACCGGGGAGCTGTTTTTT
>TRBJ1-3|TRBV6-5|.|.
CASSYGGNTIYF
TGTGCCAGCAGTTACGGTGGAAACACCATATATTTT
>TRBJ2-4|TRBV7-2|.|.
CASSWVAVGSGRGNIQYF
TGTGCCAGCAGCTGGGTTGCAGTGGGCTCCGGGAGAGGAAACATTCAGTACTTC
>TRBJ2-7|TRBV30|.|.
CAWTLSPSLQGEQYF
TGTGCCTGGACTTTGAGCCCCTCTCTGCAGGGGGAGCAGTACTTC
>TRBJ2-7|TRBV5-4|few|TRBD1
CASSPRDSLYEQYF
TGTGCCAGCAGCCCACGGGACAGCCTCTACGAGCAGTACTTC
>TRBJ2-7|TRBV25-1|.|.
CANHYEQYF
TGTGCCAACCACTACGAGCAGTACTTC
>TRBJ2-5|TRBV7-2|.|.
CASSRQPQYQETQYF
TGTGCCAGCAGTCGACAGCCCCAGTACCAAGAGACCCAGTACTTC
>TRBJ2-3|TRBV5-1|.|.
CASSGDRTDTQYF
TGCGCCAGCAGTGGAGATAGGACAGATACGCAGTATTTT
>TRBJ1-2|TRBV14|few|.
CASSPQTGSYGYTF
TGTGCCAGCAGCCCCCAAACGGGGAGCTATGGCTACACCTTC
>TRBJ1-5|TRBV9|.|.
CASSVSMDSTHGPQHF
TGTGCCAGCAGCGTATCGATGGACAGTACTCATGGGCCCCAGCATTTT
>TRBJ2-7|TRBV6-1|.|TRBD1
CASSGQGVYEQYF
TGTGCCAGCAGTGGACAGGGGGTCTACGAGCAGTACTTC
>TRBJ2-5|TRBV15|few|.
CATSRVGGGETQYF
TGTGCCACCAGCAGAGTTGGAGGTGGGGAGACCCAGTACTTC
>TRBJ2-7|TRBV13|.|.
CASSPSGMVPADPYEQYF
TGTGCCAGCAGCCCCTCGGGTATGGTTCCGGCAGACCCCTACGAGCAGTACTTC
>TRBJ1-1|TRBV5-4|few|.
CASSLDSLNTEAFF
TGTGCCAGCAGCTTGGACAGTTTGAACACTGAAGCTTTCTTT
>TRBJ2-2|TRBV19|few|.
CASSKAMGELFF
TGTGCCAGTAGTAAAGCTATGGGGGAGCTGTTTTTT
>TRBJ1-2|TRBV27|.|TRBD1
CASRTLQGFYSGYTF
TGTGCCAGCAGGACCTTACAGGGGTTTTACTCTGGCTACACCTTC
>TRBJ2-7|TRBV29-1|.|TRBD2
CSVELAGGSEQYF
TGCAGCGTTGAACTAGCGGGAGGGAGCGAGCAGTACTTC
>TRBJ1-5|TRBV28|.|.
CASSVQGGNQPQHF
TGTGCCAGCAGTGTACAGGGAGGTAATCAGCCCCAGCATTTT
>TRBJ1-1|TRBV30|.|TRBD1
CAWKLRDRNTEAFF
TGTGCCTGGAAGCTCCGGGACAGGAACACTGAAGCTTTCTTT
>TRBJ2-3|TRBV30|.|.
CAWSPPTDTQYF
TGTGCCTGGAGTCCCCCCACAGATACGCAGTATTTT
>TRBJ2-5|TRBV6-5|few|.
CASSLQDYWGETQYF
TGTGCCAGCAGCCTCCAGGACTATTGGGGGGAGACCCAGTACTTC
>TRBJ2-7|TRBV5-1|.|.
CASSANGGGYEQYF
TGCGCCAGCAGCGCCAACGGTGGGGGTTACGAGCAGTACTTC